This T cell receptor beta chain is drawn from a study of T-cell memory formation after mild COVID-19. This CDR3 comprises 14 residues. Trimming cost V 0 bases and J 6 bases, with 8 bases left between them. Per the germline V gene, CDR1 is LGHDT and CDR2 is YNNKEL (reference sequence). TCRdb fed the 5' RACE reads into MiXCR, producing one record per CDR3 protein. Among under 450,000 distinct CDR3 sequences, approximately 15% were seen once, and the ten largest hold around a fifth. The rearrangement joins TRBV3-1 to TRBJ2-2; D gene unclear. Specimen: PBMCs or a T cell subset sorted from them (not recorded which). The clonotype originates from a man between 18 and 35 years old who had mild COVID-19 (a few samples of this study predate the infection). Cell type and time point are not known. In DNA form, the CDR3 reads TGTGCCAGCAGCCAAGACTGGAGTTCCGGGGAGCTGTTTTTT. It encodes CASSQDWSSGELFF.